A single sample is the source of the 27 T cell receptor beta chains below, sequenced in a study of CD8 T cells in Susac syndrome. Reverse transcription of roughly 0.45 to 1 ug RNA was performed with random hexamers. Each CDR3 protein is one row after TCRdb ran MiXCR on the immunoSEQ multiplex PCR reads. The sample contains about 300,000 distinct CDR3 sequences, 80% to 90% of which appear only once. Source material: CD8+ T cells from PBMCs. These receptors all stem from a human donor with multiple sclerosis.

This clonotype came up once. This chain links TRBV27 with TRBJ2-2; D unclear. The CDR3 is made up of 13 amino acids. The V end lost 2 bases, the J end lost 5 bases, and 6 bases lay between the germline ends. CDR1 MNHEY and CDR2 SMNVEV come from the germline V gene (reference sequence). The CDR3 DNA sequence: TGTGCCAGCAGTTTAAGGGAAACCGGGGAGCTGTTTTTT. This translates into CASSLRETGELFF.

This chain uses TRBV30 with TRBJ2-1; D not resolved. The V and J ends lost 0 bases and 8 bases respectively, with 5 bases between them. Germline assignment: CDR1 GTSNPN and CDR2 SVGIG (reference sequence). CDR3 length equals 11 residues. The chain's CDR3 is CAWSVSDEQFF. Here the CDR3 DNA reads TGTGCCTGGAGTGTATCGGATGAGCAGTTCTTC.

The CDR3, as DNA: TGCAGCGTTGAATCAGCCAGGGCGGGAGGGGCCTACGAGCAGTACTTC. Protein product: CSVESARAGGAYEQYF. V gene TRBV29-1 combines with J gene TRBJ2-7; 9 nucleotides agree with TRBD2. The CDR3 runs 16 residues. The germline CDR1 and CDR2 sequences are SQVTM and ANQGSEA. V was pared by 2 bases and J by 2 bases, with 10 bases of the junction left unmatched.

This clonotype turned up a few times. The rearrangement uses TRBV28 and TRBJ1-6; unclear D gene. The CDR3 consists of 17 residues. Deletions cut 8 bases from V and 0 bases from J, with 17 bases between. Germline V gene data show CDR1 as MDHEN and CDR2 as SYDVKM. The CDR3 DNA follows: TGTGCCAGCTACGGCAGCATGAGGAGCTCCTATAATTCACCCCTCCACTTT. It encodes CASYGSMRSSYNSPLHF.

The chain uses TRBV11-2 and TRBJ2-5, with TRBD2 identical over 10 bases. The length of the CDR3 is 16 residues. CDR1 SGHAT and CDR2 FQNNGV come from the germline V gene. V shed 2 bases, J shed 7 bases, and the junction held 10 bases outside the gene matches. CDR3 sequence (DNA): TGTGCCAGCAGCTTAAGTCGCCTAGCGGGAGATGGGACCCAGTACTTC. This translates into CASSLSRLAGDGTQYF.

This clonotype was seen once. The V and J genes are TRBV11-2 and TRBJ2-7; 7 positions agree with TRBD1. Unmatched junction bases numbered 6, after V lost 1 base and J lost 3 bases. This CDR3 contains 15 residues. CDR1 SGHAT and CDR2 FQNNGV come from the germline V gene. CDR3 sequence (DNA): TGTGCCAGCAGCTTAGGACAGGGCCCTCACTACGAGCAGTACTTC. Residues: CASSLGQGPHYEQYF.

The rearrangement joins TRBV9 to TRBJ2-5; 8 bases agree with TRBD2. J gave up 6 bases and V 0 bases, and 7 bases lay outside the gene matches. Looked up from germline, CDR1 is SGDLS and CDR2 is YYNGEE. CDR3 length equals 15 residues. DNA of the CDR3: TGTGCCAGCAGCGTAGACGGGAGGGCCTTTAAGACCCAGTACTTC. It translates to CASSVDGRAFKTQYF.

The gene calls are TRBV7-9 and TRBJ1-2, with D possibly being TRBD1 (6 bases). CDR1 is SEHNR, CDR2 FQNEAQ, per germline (reference sequence). The CDR3 runs 15 residues. V dropped 6 bases and J dropped 0 bases, with 14 bases sitting between them. The chain's CDR3 is CASRDTQGANYGYTF. DNA of the CDR3: TGTGCCAGCAGGGATACACAGGGAGCTAACTATGGCTACACCTTC.

V and J are TRBV27 and TRBJ1-1; 8 nucleotides match TRBD1. The CDR3 consists of 14 residues. Germline loops: CDR1 MNHEY, CDR2 SMNVEV (reference sequence). V was pared by 5 bases and J by 2 bases, with 4 bases of the junction left unmatched. The CDR3 coding sequence is TGTGCCAGCAGTGTGACAGGGGCTAACACTGAAGCTTTCTTT. As protein: CASSVTGANTEAFF.

J is TRBJ2-1 and V is TRBV7-6; unclear D gene. The germline V gene has CDR1 SGHVS and CDR2 FNYEAQ. V was shortened by 1 base and J by 6 bases, with 16 bases between the two germline ends. CDR3 length equals 16 residues. CDR3 protein: CASSLGALPKLNEQFF. The CDR3 DNA follows: TGTGCCAGCAGCTTAGGTGCGCTTCCTAAACTCAATGAGCAGTTCTTC.

The chain has TRBV12-5 and TRBJ2-3, with a weak D call TRBD2 (5 bases). Trimming took off 5 bases at V and 2 bases at J, with 14 bases between the two ends. In germline, CDR1 is LGHNT, CDR2 FRNRAP. The CDR3 extends over 15 amino acids. Here the CDR3 DNA reads TGTGCTAGTGGTCCTCCAGCGGCCTACACAGATACGCAGTATTTT. Translation: CASGPPAAYTDTQYF.

The chain joins TRBV28 to TRBJ2-1, with 10 bases aligning to TRBD2. CDR1 is MDHEN, CDR2 SYDVKM, per germline. The CDR3 extends over 20 amino acids. The trim removed 3 bases at V and 8 bases at J, leaving 22 bases unmatched. CDR3 residues: CASSFEREGSWGWIRHEQFF. In nucleotides, the CDR3 is TGTGCCAGCAGTTTCGAGCGGGAGGGCTCTTGGGGATGGATTCGTCATGAGCAGTTCTTC.

The CDR3 loop reads CASRSQGNEQYF. The CDR3 coding sequence is TGTGCCAGCAGATCCCAGGGGAACGAGCAGTACTTC. The chain uses TRBV6-1 and TRBJ2-7; D may be TRBD1 (6 bases). CDR1 is MNHNS and CDR2 is SASEGT in the germline V gene. Trimming stripped 6 bases from V and 5 bases from J, with 11 bases between. The CDR3 length is 12 residues.

The V gene is TRBV7-6, the J gene TRBJ1-5; 7 bases map to TRBD1. CDR1 and CDR2 (germline): SGHVS, FNYEAQ. V shed 4 bases and J 8 bases; nucleotides not matched to a gene: 8. The CDR3 is 14 amino acids. CDR3 nucleotide sequence: TGTGCCAGCAGCTCTCGACAGGGCAACGAGCCCCAGCATTTT. It encodes CASSSRQGNEPQHF.

This clonotype came up a few times. As DNA, the CDR3 is TGTGCCAGCAGTTTTAGGACAGGTCTCGCAACTAATGAAAAACTGTTTTTT. Amino acids: CASSFRTGLATNEKLFF. The chain links TRBV28 to TRBJ1-4, with 7 bases lining up with TRBD1. Germline assignment: CDR1 MDHEN and CDR2 SYDVKM. The CDR3 spans 17 residues. Losses at the gene ends were 3 bases for V and 0 bases for J; bases not matched to a gene: 7. Full variable domain (rest looked up from reference TRBV28 and TRBJ1-4): DVKVTQSSRYLVKRTGEKVFLECVQDMDHENMFWYRQDPGLGLRLIYFSYDVKMKEKGDIPEGYSVSREKKERFSLILESASTNQTSMYLCASSFRTGLATNEKLFFGSGTQLSVL.

V and J are TRBV5-5 and TRBJ2-7; D possibly uses TRBD1 or TRBD2 (5 bases each). The V and J ends lost 0 bases and 1 base respectively, with 11 bases between them. CDR3 length: 15 amino acids. Germline V gene lookup returns CDR1 SGHKS and CDR2 YYEKEE (reference sequence). The CDR3 coding sequence is TGTGCCAGCAGCTTGGGGGGACGGGGTTCCTACGAGCAGTACTTC. Protein sequence: CASSLGGRGSYEQYF.

This clonotype was found a few times. V gene TRBV6-5 combines with J gene TRBJ1-1; no clear D. The CDR3 is made up of 14 amino acids. Germline CDR1 is MNHEY and CDR2 is SVGAGI. V was pared by 4 bases and J by 2 bases, with 11 bases between. The CDR3 protein is CASSFSDSNTEAFF. CDR3 nucleotides: TGTGCCAGCAGTTTTTCCGACTCAAACACTGAAGCTTTCTTT.

The rearrangement joins TRBV9 to TRBJ2-1; TRBD1 agrees at 8 bases. CDR1 is SGDLS and CDR2 is YYNGEE in the germline V gene. CDR3 length equals 13 residues. Germline trimming cut 4 bases from V and 6 bases from J; bases unmatched to any gene: 3. CDR3 residues: CASSTDRANEQFF. CDR3 DNA sequence: TGTGCCAGCAGCACGGACAGGGCCAATGAGCAGTTCTTC.

The chain combines TRBV19 with TRBJ2-2, with D unclear. Germline V gene lookup returns CDR1 LNHDA and CDR2 SQIVND (reference sequence). V lost 1 base, J lost 4 bases, and 4 bases lay in between. The CDR3 contains 13 residues. CDR3 in DNA: TGTGCCAGTAGTATAGGGGGCACCGGGGAGCTGTTTTTT. It specifies CASSIGGTGELFF.

Remarks on this clonotype: A read error may account for a junction end that differs from germline. The chain has TRBV27 and TRBJ2-1; D is unresolved. Germline lookup yields CDR1 MNHEY and CDR2 SMNVEV (reference sequence). The CDR3 consists of 13 residues. CDR3 residues: CASGFGPGNEQFF. In nucleotides, the CDR3 is TGTGCCAGCGGTTTTGGTCCCGGCAATGAGCAGTTCTTC.

The chain links TRBV27 to TRBJ2-1, with 8 bases aligning to TRBD2. V shed 4 bases and J 7 bases; nucleotides not matched to a gene: 6. CDR1 is MNHEY and CDR2 is SMNVEV in the germline V gene (reference sequence). This CDR3 has 14 residues. The CDR3 protein is CASSSGRAENEQFF. DNA of the CDR3: TGTGCCAGCAGTTCCGGGAGGGCGGAGAATGAGCAGTTCTTC.

Here the CDR3 reads CASSEGSARVPYEQYF. DNA of the CDR3: TGTGCCAGCAGTGAAGGATCCGCCAGGGTCCCCTACGAGCAGTACTTC. The chain recombines TRBV6-1 with TRBJ2-7; TRBD1 is a possible D gene (5 bases). The length of the CDR3 is 16 residues. Germline V gene sequence: CDR1 MNHNS, CDR2 SASEGT. V gave up 1 base and J gave up 2 bases, with 15 bases separating them.

J is TRBJ2-7 and V is TRBV10-3, with TRBD2 matching over 9 bases. CDR1 is ENHRY, CDR2 SYGVKD, per germline. J lost 2 bases, V lost 4 bases, and 3 bases had no gene match. The CDR3 covers 14 residues. The DNA of the CDR3 is TGTGCCATCAGTGGGGCGGGAGGGGCCTACGAGCAGTACTTC. It encodes CAISGAGGAYEQYF.

The V gene is TRBV7-9, the J gene TRBJ2-3, with D uncertain. CDR3 size: 15 residues. Germline lookup yields CDR1 SEHNR and CDR2 FQNEAQ (reference sequence). V was trimmed by 3 bases and J by 0 bases, leaving 10 bases between them. The CDR3 DNA sequence: TGTGCCAGCAGCTTGGATCATTCAAGCACAGATACGCAGTATTTT. Translated: CASSLDHSSTDTQYF. Full variable domain (missing parts from reference TRBV7-9 and TRBJ2-3): DTGVSQNPRHKITKRGQNVTFRCDPISEHNRLYWYRQTLGQGPEFLTYFQNEAQLEKSRLLSDRFSAERPKGSFSTLEIQRTEQGDSAMYLCASSLDHSSTDTQYFGPGTRLTVL.

CDR3 in amino acids: CASSPRRGASTEAFF. The CDR3 coding sequence is TGTGCCAGCAGCCCGAGACGGGGGGCGAGCACTGAAGCTTTCTTT. The chain combines TRBV5-4 with TRBJ1-1; D possibly corresponds to TRBD1 (6 bases). The V and J ends lost 4 bases and 4 bases respectively, with 17 bases between them. Germline V gene lookup returns CDR1 SGHNT and CDR2 YYREEE (reference sequence). This CDR3 has 15 residues.

This clonotype was counted a single time. This chain connects TRBV25-1 to TRBJ2-2, with TRBD2 matching over 9 bases. The CDR3 loop spans 16 amino acids. Germline V gene lookup returns CDR1 MGHDK and CDR2 SYGVNS. With V trimmed by 6 bases and J by 6 bases, 11 bases remained unmatched. The CDR3, as DNA: TGTGCCAGCAGCGGTGTGGGGCTAGCGGGACCCGGGGAGCTGTTTTTT. This gives the protein CASSGVGLAGPGELFF.

The chain combines TRBV4-1 with TRBJ2-7; the match to TRBD1 covers 7 bases. CDR3 length: 14 residues. V lost 3 bases, J lost 2 bases, and 4 bases stayed unmatched. In germline, CDR1 is MGHRA, CDR2 YSYEKL. CDR3 loop: CASSQKQGTYEQYF. CDR3 DNA: TGCGCCAGCAGCCAGAAACAGGGGACCTACGAGCAGTACTTC.